This T cell receptor (beta chain) was documented in a study of OX40 agonist ivuxolimab in advanced cancers. The overall study: With ivuxolimab, an agonistic anti-OX40 (CD134) antibody, patients were treated. Patients in the trial were receiving intravenous ivuxolimab every 2 weeks, at doses of 0.01 to 10 mg/kg.

Study conclusions and caveats: Clonal expansion was among the lowest in partial responders at 0.1-3.0 mg/kg, especially CD8+. At 0.1 to 3.0 mg/kg and by week 6, CD4+ and CD8+ T cells in the blood had expanded clonally.

Data came from immunoSEQ multiplex PCR; TCRdb stores just in-frame clones and leaves some out. The profile shows around 70,000 clones, roughly four fifths of them singletons. The table lists this clone with a few counts. The antigen is unknown. Per the germline V gene, CDR1 is SGHKS and CDR2 is YYEKEE (reference sequence). The CDR3 consists of 13 residues. Trimming took 4 bases from V and 2 from J, leaving 9 bases between them. Material: CD4+ or CD8+ T cells sorted from blood, obtained in a trial of the OX40 agonist ivuxolimab. The origin of this receptor is an adult with an advanced solid tumor such as melanoma, head and neck, liver or kidney cancer. The genes are TRBV5-5 and TRBJ1-1; D not resolved. The CDR3: CASSLLSNTEAFF. The CDR3 DNA is TGTGCCAGCAGCCTCCTCAGCAACACTGAAGCTTTCTTT.